This T cell receptor beta chain appears in the sequencing data of a study of control samples from healthy donors and cancer patients. The V end was cut by 0 bases, the J end by 2 bases, with 8 bases between. The CDR3 length is 15 residues. Germline V gives CDR1 LNHNV, CDR2 YYDKDF (reference sequence). The repertoire was sequenced with immunoSEQ multiplex PCR; TCRdb's copy has only in-frame clones and lacks some. The profile shows 95,000 to 150,000 clones, roughly 86% of them singletons. This receptor was obtained from a man in his sixties in good health. What was sequenced was blood. V and J are TRBV15 and TRBJ2-1, with a tentative D call TRBD1 (6 bases). The CDR3: CATSRERTAYNEQFF. CDR3 nucleotides: TGTGCCACCAGCAGAGAGCGGACAGCCTACAATGAGCAGTTCTTC.